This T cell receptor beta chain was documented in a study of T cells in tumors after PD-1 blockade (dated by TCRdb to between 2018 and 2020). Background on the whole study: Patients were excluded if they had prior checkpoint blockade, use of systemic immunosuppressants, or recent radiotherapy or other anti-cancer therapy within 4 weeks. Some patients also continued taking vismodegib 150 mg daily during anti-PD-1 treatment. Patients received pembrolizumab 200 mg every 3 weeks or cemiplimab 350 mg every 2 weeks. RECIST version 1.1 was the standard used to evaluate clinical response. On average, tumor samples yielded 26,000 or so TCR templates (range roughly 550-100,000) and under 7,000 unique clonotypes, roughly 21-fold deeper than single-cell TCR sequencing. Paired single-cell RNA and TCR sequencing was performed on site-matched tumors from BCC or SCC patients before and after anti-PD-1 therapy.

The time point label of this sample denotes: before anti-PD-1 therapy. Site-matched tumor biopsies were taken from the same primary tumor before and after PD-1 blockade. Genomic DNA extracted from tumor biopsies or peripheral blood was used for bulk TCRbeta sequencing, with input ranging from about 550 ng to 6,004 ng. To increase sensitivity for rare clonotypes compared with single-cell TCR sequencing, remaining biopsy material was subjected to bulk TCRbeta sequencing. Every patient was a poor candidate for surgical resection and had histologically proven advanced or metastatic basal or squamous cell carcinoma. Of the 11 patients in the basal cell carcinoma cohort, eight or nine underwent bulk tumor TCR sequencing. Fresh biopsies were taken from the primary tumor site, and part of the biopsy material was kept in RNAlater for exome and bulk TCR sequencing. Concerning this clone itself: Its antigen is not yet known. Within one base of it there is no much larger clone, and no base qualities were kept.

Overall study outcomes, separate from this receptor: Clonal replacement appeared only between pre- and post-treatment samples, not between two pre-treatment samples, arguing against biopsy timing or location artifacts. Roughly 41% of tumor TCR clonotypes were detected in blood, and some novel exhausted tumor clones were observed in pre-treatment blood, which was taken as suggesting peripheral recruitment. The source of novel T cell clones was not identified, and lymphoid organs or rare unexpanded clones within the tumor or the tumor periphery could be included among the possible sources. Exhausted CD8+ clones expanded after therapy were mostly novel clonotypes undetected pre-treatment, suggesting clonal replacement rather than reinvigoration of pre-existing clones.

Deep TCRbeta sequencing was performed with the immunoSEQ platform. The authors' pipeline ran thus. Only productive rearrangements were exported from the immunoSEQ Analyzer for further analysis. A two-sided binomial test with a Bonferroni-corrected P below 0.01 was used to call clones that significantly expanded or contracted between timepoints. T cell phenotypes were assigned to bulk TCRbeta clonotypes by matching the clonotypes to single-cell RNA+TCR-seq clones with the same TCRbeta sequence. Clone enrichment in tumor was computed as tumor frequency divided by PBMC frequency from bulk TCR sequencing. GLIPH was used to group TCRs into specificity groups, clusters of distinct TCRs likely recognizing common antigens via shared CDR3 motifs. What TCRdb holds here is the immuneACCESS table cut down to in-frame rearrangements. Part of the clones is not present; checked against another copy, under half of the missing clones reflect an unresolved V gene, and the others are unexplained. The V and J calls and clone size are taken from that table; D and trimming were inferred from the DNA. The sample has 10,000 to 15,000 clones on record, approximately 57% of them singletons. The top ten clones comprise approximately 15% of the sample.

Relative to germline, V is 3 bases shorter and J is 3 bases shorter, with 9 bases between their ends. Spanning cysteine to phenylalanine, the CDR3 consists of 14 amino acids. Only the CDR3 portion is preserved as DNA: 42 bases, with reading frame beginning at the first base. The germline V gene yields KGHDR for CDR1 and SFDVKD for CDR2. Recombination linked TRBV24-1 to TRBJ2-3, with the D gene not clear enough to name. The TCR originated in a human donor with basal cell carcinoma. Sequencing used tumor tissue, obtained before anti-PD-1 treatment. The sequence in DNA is TGTGCCACCAGTGATGCACAGAGAACAGATACGCAGTATTTT. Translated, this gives CATSDAQRTDTQYF.